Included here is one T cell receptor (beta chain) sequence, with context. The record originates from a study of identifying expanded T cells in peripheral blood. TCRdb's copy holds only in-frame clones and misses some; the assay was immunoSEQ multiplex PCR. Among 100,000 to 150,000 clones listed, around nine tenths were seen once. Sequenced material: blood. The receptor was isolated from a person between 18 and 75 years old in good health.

The CDR3 DNA is TGTGCCAGCAGCCCCGGGGGAGGGTATTGGAAACTGTTTTTT. Amino acids: CASSPGGGYWKLFF. The V gene is TRBV6-5, the J gene TRBJ1-4, with D possibly matching TRBD1 (5 bases). This CDR3 has 14 amino acids. Germline V lookup: CDR1 MNHEY, CDR2 SVGAGI. V dropped 6 bases and J dropped 11 bases, with 19 bases sitting between them.